Presented here are 3 T cell receptor beta chains from one specimen sequenced in a study of blood T cells in healthy people across ages. Alongside a J-beta primer mix, a sample-barcoded 5' primer served in a second PCR lasting roughly 7 to 11 cycles. TCRdb fed the 5' RACE reads into MiXCR, producing one record per CDR3 protein. The sample lists some 900,000 distinct CDR3 sequences; around 49% were seen once. What was sequenced was blood. The receptors stem from a man aged 30-40 years in good health.

This clonotype was counted between two and nine times. This chain uses TRBV20-1 with TRBJ1-6; the D gene is possibly TRBD1 (5 bases). The CDR3 sequence is 12 residues long. Germline V gene sequence: CDR1 DFQATT, CDR2 SNEGSKA (reference sequence). Trimming removed 3 bases at V and 10 bases at J, with 10 bases between. The CDR3 DNA is TGCAGTGCTAGTTCGGGGGAATCACCCCTCCACTTT. This sequence encodes CSASSGESPLHF.

V usage is TRBV6-5 and J usage is TRBJ1-1; D gene uncertain. This CDR3 contains 14 residues. Trimming cost V 8 bases and J 0 bases, with 13 bases left between them. The germline gives CDR1 MNHEY, CDR2 SVGAGI. CDR3 bases: TGTGCCAGCTCCCCCCCAACAGTGAACACTGAAGCTTTCTTT. This codes for CASSPPTVNTEAFF.

Only a few counts were recorded for this clonotype. V gene TRBV30 combines with J gene TRBJ2-3; D may be TRBD2 (7 bases). V lost 2 bases and J 6 bases, leaving 18 bases between the germline ends. The CDR3 is 15 amino acids. Germline-derived CDR1 and CDR2 are GTSNPN and SVGIG (reference sequence). The CDR3 loop is CAWSPIGGVADTQYF. Here the CDR3 DNA reads TGTGCCTGGAGTCCGATAGGGGGGGTGGCGGATACGCAGTATTTT.